The 17 T cell receptor beta chains given below trace back to one sample, sequenced in a study of T cell changes during pregnancy in multiple sclerosis. Measured with immunoSEQ multiplex PCR; TCRdb has only the in-frame clones, and not every one. The sample has around 71,000 clones; roughly nine tenths are singletons. The input for sequencing was peripheral blood, taken after pregnancy. These receptors were obtained from a female donor with multiple sclerosis, enrolled in a pregnancy study.

To note about this clone: The junction departs from germline at one end; a sequencing error may be responsible. The V gene is TRBV19, the J gene TRBJ2-5; D might be TRBD2 (5 bases). The length of the CDR3 is 12 residues. Germline CDR1 is LNHDA and CDR2 is SQIVND (reference sequence). DNA of the CDR3: TGTGCCAGCTCGCGGAATTTGGAGGTTTTGAACTTC. Translating it yields CASSRNLEVLNF.

The V gene is TRBV5-6, the J gene TRBJ2-7, with TRBD2 matching 8 bases. This CDR3 contains 14 residues. Per germline, CDR1 SGHDT and CDR2 YYEEEE. With V trimmed by 3 bases and J by 3 bases, 5 bases remained unmatched. The CDR3 loop is CASSWGSGDYEQYF. CDR3 in DNA: TGTGCCAGCAGCTGGGGTAGCGGGGACTACGAGCAGTACTTC.

This clone was seen just once. CDR3 bases: TGTGCCAGCACGTCCGGGGGGCCCGGGGAGCTGTTTTTT. This translates into CASTSGGPGELFF. The chain is built from TRBV6-4 and TRBJ2-2, with D maybe TRBD2 (7 bases). In germline, CDR1 is MRHNA, CDR2 SNTAGT. V was cut by 7 bases and J by 6 bases, with 12 bases left in between. The CDR3 runs to 13 residues.

The chain links TRBV19 to TRBJ2-5, with 10 bases that match TRBD2. Per germline, CDR1 LNHDA and CDR2 SQIVND (reference sequence). V lost 1 base to trimming and J lost 5 bases; unmatched junction nucleotides: 4. The CDR3 covers 15 residues. The CDR3 protein is CASSIVPGLAETQYF. CDR3 DNA: TGTGCCAGTAGTATAGTCCCGGGACTAGCGGAGACCCAGTACTTC. Based on the CDR3 plus reference TRBV19 and TRBJ2-5, the full variable domain is DGGITQSPKYLFRKEGQNVTLSCEQNLNHDAMYWYRQDPGQGLRLIYYSQIVNDFQKGDIAEGYSVSREKKESFPLTVTSAQKNPTAFYLCASSIVPGLAETQYFGPGTRLLVL.

The CDR3 DNA is TGCAGCGTTGACGGGGGTGGCGAGGGGCCAGATACGCAGTATTTT. The encoded protein is CSVDGGGEGPDTQYF. This chain joins TRBV29-1 and TRBJ2-3; perhaps TRBD2 as D (6 bases). The CDR3 is made up of 15 amino acids. Per the germline V gene, CDR1 is SQVTM and CDR2 is ANQGSEA. V dropped 3 bases and J dropped 4 bases, with 17 bases sitting between them.

The V call is TRBV6-5, the J call TRBJ1-1; D unclear. This CDR3 region has 14 residues. Germline CDR1 reads MNHEY; CDR2 reads SVGAGI. V dropped 6 bases and J dropped 3 bases, with 14 bases sitting between them. The CDR3 nucleotides are TGTGCCAGCAGAAAGAGAGAGGGAGACACTGAAGCTTTCTTT. Residues: CASRKREGDTEAFF.

By share, this clone counts as medium-sized. The V call is TRBV5-1, the J call TRBJ1-2; no firm D call. Germline assignment: CDR1 SGHRS and CDR2 YFSETQ. The V gene lost 2 bases and the J gene lost 8 bases, with 13 bases spanning the gap. The length of the CDR3 is 13 residues. CDR3 loop: CASSFTGEEGYTF. Written as DNA, the CDR3 is TGCGCCAGCAGCTTTACGGGAGAGGAGGGCTACACCTTC.

This chain connects TRBV28 to TRBJ1-5, with 10 bases identical to TRBD1. The CDR3 is made up of 15 amino acids. V lost 7 bases, J lost 5 bases, and 8 bases stayed unmatched. CDR1 MDHEN and CDR2 SYDVKM come from the germline V gene. CDR3 protein: CASTPGTGDHQPQHF. CDR3 DNA: TGTGCCAGCACACCGGGGACAGGGGACCATCAGCCCCAGCATTTT.

The chain is built from TRBV2 and TRBJ2-1; 10 nucleotides align to TRBD1. Germline V lookup: CDR1 SNHLY, CDR2 FYNNEI. Trimming removed 9 bases from V and 8 bases from J; junction bases left unmatched: 10. The CDR3 runs 14 residues. CDR3 in DNA: TGTGCCAGAGATGACAGGGGGCTGCGGGATGAGCAGTTCTTC. Translating it yields CARDDRGLRDEQFF. Variable domain in full (rest from reference TRBV2 and TRBJ2-1): EPEVTQTPSHQVTQMGQEVILRCVPISNHLYFYWYRQILGQKVEFLVSFYNNEISEKSEIFDDQFSVERPDGSNFTLKIRSTKLEDSAMYFCARDDRGLRDEQFFGPGTRLTVL.

The chain uses TRBV5-1 and TRBJ2-1, with 7 positions matching TRBD1. Germline V gene sequence: CDR1 SGHRS, CDR2 YFSETQ. This CDR3 has 15 amino acids. The junction had 8 bases not matched to a gene; V was cut back by 7 bases and J by 1 base. The CDR3 coding sequence is TGCGCCAGCGGCCAGACAGGGTATTCCTACAATGAGCAGTTCTTC. Translated, it gives CASGQTGYSYNEQFF.

The gene calls are TRBV6-4 and TRBJ2-1, with 7 bases identical to TRBD2. This CDR3 region has 15 residues. V lost 4 bases to trimming and J lost 4 bases; unmatched junction nucleotides: 7. The germline CDR1 and CDR2 sequences are MRHNA and SNTAGT. The CDR3 bases are TGTGCCAGCAGTGCTGGGGAGGGATCTTACAATGAGCAGTTCTTC. It is translated as CASSAGEGSYNEQFF.

The gene calls are TRBV5-4 and TRBJ2-2, with 9 bases aligning to TRBD1. CDR1 is SGHNT and CDR2 is YYREEE in the germline V gene (reference sequence). The CDR3 is 16 amino acids. V dropped 0 bases and J dropped 0; count of bases not matched to a gene: 0. For the CDR3, the DNA is TGTGCCAGCAGCTTGGGACAGGGGGCGAACACCGGGGAGCTGTTTTTT. Protein product: CASSLGQGANTGELFF. Full variable domain (missing parts from reference TRBV5-4 and TRBJ2-2): ETGVTQSPTHLIKTRGQQVTLRCSSQSGHNTVSWYQQALGQGPQFIFQYYREEENGRGNFPPRFSGLQFPNYSSELNVNALELDDSALYLCASSLGQGANTGELFFGEGSRLTVL.

This chain links TRBV6-5 with TRBJ2-7, with D possibly being TRBD1 (5 bases). V dropped 0 bases and J dropped 7 bases, with 16 bases sitting between them. Germline CDR1 reads MNHEY; CDR2 reads SVGAGI. The CDR3 is made up of 15 amino acids. In nucleotides, the CDR3 is TGTGCCAGCAGTTACTCGACGACAGTCACAAGGGAGCAGTACTTC. It specifies CASSYSTTVTREQYF.

The gene calls are TRBV6-1 and TRBJ1-2; D is perhaps TRBD1 (5 bases). Germline V gives CDR1 MNHNS, CDR2 SASEGT. V was pared by 6 bases and J by 6 bases, with 14 bases between. The CDR3 sequence is 13 residues long. CDR3 amino acids: CASRPSGHDGYTF. For the CDR3, the DNA is TGTGCCAGCAGGCCTTCAGGGCACGATGGCTACACCTTC.

The gene calls are TRBV10-2 and TRBJ2-7; TRBD1 agrees at 7 bases. Germline trimming cut 5 bases from V and 3 bases from J; bases unmatched to any gene: 1. CDR3 length: 12 residues. Germline CDR1 WSHSY, CDR2 SAAADI. The CDR3 loop is CASSRDSYEQYF. CDR3 sequence (DNA): TGCGCCAGCAGTAGGGACAGCTACGAGCAGTACTTC.

The chain links TRBV7-4 to TRBJ1-1; tentative D call: TRBD1 (5 bases). Germline V lookup: CDR1 SGHVT, CDR2 SQSDAQ. Trimming cost V 8 bases and J 1 base, with 17 bases left between them. The CDR3 covers 15 residues. DNA of the CDR3: TGTGCCAGCCCGAATCTCGACAGCAGGAACACTGAAGCTTTCTTT. This encodes CASPNLDSRNTEAFF.

The rearrangement uses TRBV28 and TRBJ2-7; 8 bases are shared with TRBD1. Trimming removed 5 bases from V and 3 bases from J; junction bases left unmatched: 9. The germline gives CDR1 MDHEN, CDR2 SYDVKM. The CDR3 has 15 residues. The CDR3 sequence: CASSLGTGQSYEQYF. CDR3 DNA: TGTGCCAGCAGTCTCGGGACAGGCCAAAGCTACGAGCAGTACTTC.